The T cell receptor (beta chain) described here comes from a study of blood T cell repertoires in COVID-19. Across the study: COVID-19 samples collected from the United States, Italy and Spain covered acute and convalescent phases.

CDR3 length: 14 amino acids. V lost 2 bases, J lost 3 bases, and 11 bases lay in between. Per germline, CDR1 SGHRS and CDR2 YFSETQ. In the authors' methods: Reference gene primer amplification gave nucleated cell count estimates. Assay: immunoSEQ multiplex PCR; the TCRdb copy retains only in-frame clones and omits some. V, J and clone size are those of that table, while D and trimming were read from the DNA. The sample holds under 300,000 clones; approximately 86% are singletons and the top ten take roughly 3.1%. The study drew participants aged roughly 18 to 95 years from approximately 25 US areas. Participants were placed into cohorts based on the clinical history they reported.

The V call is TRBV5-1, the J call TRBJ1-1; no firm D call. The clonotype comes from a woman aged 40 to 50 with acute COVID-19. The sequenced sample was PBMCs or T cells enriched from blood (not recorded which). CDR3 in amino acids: CASSFAQPDTEAFF. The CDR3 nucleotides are TGCGCCAGCAGCTTCGCACAGCCTGACACTGAAGCTTTCTTT. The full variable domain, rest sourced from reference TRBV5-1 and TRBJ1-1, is KAGVTQTPRYLIKTRGQQVTLSCSPISGHRSVSWYQQTPGQGLQFLFEYFSETQRNKGNFPGRFSGRQFSNSRSEMNVSTLELGDSALYLCASSFAQPDTEAFFGQGTRLTVV.